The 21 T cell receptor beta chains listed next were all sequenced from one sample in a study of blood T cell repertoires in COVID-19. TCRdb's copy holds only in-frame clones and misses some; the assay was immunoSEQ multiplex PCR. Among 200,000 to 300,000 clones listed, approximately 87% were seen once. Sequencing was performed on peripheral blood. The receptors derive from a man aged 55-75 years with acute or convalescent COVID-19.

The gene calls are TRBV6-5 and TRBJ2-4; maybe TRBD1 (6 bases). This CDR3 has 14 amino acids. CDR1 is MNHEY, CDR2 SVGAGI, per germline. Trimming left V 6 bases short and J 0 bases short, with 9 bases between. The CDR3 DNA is TGTGCCAGCAGAGGGGGTCTAGCCAAAAACATTCAGTACTTC. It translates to CASRGGLAKNIQYF.

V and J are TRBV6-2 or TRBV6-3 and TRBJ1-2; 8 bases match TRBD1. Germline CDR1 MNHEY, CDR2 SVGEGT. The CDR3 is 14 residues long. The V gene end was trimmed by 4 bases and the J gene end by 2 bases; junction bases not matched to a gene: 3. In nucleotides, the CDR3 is TGTGCCAGCAGTTTCGGACAGGGCAACTATGGCTACACCTTC. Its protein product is CASSFGQGNYGYTF.

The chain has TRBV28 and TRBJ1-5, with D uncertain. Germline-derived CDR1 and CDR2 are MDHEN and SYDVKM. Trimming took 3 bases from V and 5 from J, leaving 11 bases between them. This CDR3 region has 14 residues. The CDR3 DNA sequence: TGTGCCAGCAGTTTTCGGGGTAAAGATCAGCCCCAGCATTTT. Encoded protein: CASSFRGKDQPQHF. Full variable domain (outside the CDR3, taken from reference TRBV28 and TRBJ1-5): DVKVTQSSRYLVKRTGEKVFLECVQDMDHENMFWYRQDPGLGLRLIYFSYDVKMKEKGDIPEGYSVSREKKERFSLILESASTNQTSMYLCASSFRGKDQPQHFGDGTRLSIL.

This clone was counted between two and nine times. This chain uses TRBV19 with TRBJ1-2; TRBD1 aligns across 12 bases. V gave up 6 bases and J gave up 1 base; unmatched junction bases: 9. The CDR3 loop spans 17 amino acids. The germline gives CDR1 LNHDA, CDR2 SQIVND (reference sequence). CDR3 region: CASSIGTGGADNYGYTF. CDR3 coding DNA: TGTGCCAGTAGCATCGGGACAGGGGGCGCGGATAACTATGGCTACACCTTC.

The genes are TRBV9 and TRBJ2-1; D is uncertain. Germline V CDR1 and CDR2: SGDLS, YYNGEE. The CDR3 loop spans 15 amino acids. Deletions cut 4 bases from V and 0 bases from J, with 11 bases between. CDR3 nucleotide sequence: TGTGCCAGCAGCCCACTCGCTCGCTCCTACAATGAGCAGTTCTTC. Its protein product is CASSPLARSYNEQFF.

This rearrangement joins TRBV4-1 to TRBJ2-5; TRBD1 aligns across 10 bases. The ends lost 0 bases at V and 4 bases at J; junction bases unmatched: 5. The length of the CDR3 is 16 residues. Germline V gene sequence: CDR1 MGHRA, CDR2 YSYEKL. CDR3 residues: CASSQDQRTGGETQYF. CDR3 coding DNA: TGCGCCAGCAGCCAAGATCAAAGGACAGGGGGAGAGACCCAGTACTTC.

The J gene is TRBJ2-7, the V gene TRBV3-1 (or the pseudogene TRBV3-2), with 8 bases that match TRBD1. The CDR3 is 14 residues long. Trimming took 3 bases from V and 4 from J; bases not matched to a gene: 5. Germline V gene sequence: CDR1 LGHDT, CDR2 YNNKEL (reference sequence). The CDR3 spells CASSQRTGRYEQYF. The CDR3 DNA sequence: TGTGCCAGCAGCCAGCGGACAGGGAGGTACGAGCAGTACTTC.

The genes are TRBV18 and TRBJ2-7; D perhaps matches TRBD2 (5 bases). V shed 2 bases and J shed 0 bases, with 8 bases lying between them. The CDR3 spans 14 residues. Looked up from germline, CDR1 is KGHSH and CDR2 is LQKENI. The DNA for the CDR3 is TGTGCCAGCTCACCAGCTAGCTTCTCCTACGAGCAGTACTTC. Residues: CASSPASFSYEQYF. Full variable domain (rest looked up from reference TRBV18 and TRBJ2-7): NAGVMQNPRHLVRRRGQEARLRCSPMKGHSHVYWYRQLPEEGLKFMVYLQKENIIDESGMPKERFSAEFPKEGPSILRIQQVVRGDSAAYFCASSPASFSYEQYFGPGTRLTVT.

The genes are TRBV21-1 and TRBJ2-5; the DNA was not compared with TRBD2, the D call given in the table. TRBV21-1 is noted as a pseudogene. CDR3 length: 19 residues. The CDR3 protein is CASSKLGLAGARGQETQYF. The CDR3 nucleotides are TGTGCCAGCAGCAAATTAGGTCTAGCGGGAGCCCGGGGCCAAGAGACCCAGTACTTC.

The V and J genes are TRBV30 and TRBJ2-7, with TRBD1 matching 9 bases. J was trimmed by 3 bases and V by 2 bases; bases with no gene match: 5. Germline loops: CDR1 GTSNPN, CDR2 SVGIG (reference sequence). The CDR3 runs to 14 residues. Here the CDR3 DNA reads TGTGCCTGGAGTAAGGACAGGGGTTTCTACGAGCAGTACTTC. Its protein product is CAWSKDRGFYEQYF.

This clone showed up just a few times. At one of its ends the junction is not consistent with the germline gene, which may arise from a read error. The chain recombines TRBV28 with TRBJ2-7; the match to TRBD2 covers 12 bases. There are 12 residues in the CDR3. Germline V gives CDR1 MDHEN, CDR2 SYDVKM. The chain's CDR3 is CASRTPGGLAGF. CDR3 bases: TGTGCCAGCAGGACCCCCGGGGGACTAGCGGGCTTC.

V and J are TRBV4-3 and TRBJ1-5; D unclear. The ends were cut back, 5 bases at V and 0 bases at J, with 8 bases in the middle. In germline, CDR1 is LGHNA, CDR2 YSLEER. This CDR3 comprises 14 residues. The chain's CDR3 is CASSYGVSNQPQHF. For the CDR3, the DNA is TGCGCCAGCAGCTACGGGGTTAGCAATCAGCCCCAGCATTTT.

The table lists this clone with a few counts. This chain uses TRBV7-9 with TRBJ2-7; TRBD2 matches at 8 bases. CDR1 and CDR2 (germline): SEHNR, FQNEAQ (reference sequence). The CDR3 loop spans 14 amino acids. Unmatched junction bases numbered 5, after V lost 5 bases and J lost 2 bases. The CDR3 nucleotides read TGTGCCAGCAGCGTGACTAGCGATACCTACGAGCAGTACTTC. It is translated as CASSVTSDTYEQYF.

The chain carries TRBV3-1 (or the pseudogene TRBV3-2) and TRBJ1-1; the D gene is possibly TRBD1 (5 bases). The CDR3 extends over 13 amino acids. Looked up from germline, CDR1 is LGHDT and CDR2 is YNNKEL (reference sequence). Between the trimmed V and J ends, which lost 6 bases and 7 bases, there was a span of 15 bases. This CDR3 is CASRPGSGREAFF. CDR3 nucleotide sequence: TGTGCCAGCAGACCAGGGAGCGGGCGTGAAGCTTTCTTT.

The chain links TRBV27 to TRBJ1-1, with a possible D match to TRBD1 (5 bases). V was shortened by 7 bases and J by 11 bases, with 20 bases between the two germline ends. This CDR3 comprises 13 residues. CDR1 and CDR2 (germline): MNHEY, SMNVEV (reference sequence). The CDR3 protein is CASKGSGRGSAFF. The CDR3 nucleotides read TGTGCCAGCAAGGGGTCCGGGCGGGGGTCGGCTTTCTTT.

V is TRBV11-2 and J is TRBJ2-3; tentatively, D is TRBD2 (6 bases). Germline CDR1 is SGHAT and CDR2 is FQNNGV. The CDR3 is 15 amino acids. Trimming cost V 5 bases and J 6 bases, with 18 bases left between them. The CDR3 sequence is CASSQGGLREDTQYF. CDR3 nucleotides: TGTGCCAGCAGCCAAGGTGGGCTCCGGGAGGATACGCAGTATTTT.

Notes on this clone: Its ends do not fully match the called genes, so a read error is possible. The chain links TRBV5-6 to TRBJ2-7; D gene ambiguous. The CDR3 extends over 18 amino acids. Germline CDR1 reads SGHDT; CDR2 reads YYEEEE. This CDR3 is CASSFSLSVAVITYEQSF. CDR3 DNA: TGTGCCAGCAGCTTTTCTTTATCTGTGGCGGTAATAACCTACGAGCAGTCCTTC.

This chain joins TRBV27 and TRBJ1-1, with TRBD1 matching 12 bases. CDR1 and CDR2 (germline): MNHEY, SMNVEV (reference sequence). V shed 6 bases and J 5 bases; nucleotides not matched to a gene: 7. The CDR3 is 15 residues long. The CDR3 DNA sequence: TGTGCCAGCAGCCCAGGGACAGGGGGCGAGACTGAAGCTTTCTTT. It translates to CASSPGTGGETEAFF.

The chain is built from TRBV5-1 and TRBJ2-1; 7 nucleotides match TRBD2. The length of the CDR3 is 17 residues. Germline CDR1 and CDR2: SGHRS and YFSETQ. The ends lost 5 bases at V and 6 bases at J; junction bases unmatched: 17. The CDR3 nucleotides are TGCGCCAGCAGGCCGGGGTCTAATGCGGGAGTGGTCAATGAGCAGTTCTTC. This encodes CASRPGSNAGVVNEQFF.

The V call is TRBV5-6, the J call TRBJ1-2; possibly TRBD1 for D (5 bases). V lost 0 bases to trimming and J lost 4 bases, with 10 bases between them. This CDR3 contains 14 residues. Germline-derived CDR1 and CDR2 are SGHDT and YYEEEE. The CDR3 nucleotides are TGTGCCAGCAGCTTGGATTCAGGGTTCTATGGCTACACCTTC. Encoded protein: CASSLDSGFYGYTF.

The CDR3 is CASSFGGSANTGELFF. The CDR3 nucleotides are TGTGCCAGCAGCTTTGGGGGGAGCGCGAACACCGGGGAGCTGTTTTTT. V usage is TRBV5-6 and J usage is TRBJ2-2, with a possible D match to TRBD2 (6 bases). Germline V CDR1 and CDR2: SGHDT, YYEEEE. This CDR3 is 16 amino acids long. V shed 2 bases and J shed 0 bases, with 11 bases lying between them.